A single sample is the source of the 2 T cell receptor beta chains below, sequenced in a study of blood T cell repertoires in COVID-19. The method was immunoSEQ multiplex PCR; TCRdb's version includes in-frame clones alone and lacks a portion of them. The sample carries 250,000 or so clones, approximately 80% recorded once. The sequenced sample was peripheral blood. These receptors were taken from a woman aged 60-75 years with active or convalescent COVID-19.

This clone was counted only a few times. The chain joins TRBV7-9 to TRBJ1-1; 9 positions agree with TRBD1. J lost 7 bases, V lost 4 bases, and 13 bases had no gene match. There are 16 residues in the CDR3. CDR1 SEHNR and CDR2 FQNEAQ come from the germline V gene (reference sequence). The CDR3 coding sequence is TGTGCCAGCAGCTCCCCCTGGGGACAGGGTTATAATGAAGCTTTCTTT. Its translation is CASSSPWGQGYNEAFF. The full variable domain, with the rest looked up from reference TRBV7-9 and TRBJ1-1, is DTGVSQNPRHKITKRGQNVTFRCDPISEHNRLYWYRQTLGQGPEFLTYFQNEAQLEKSRLLSDRFSAERPKGSFSTLEIQRTEQGDSAMYLCASSSPWGQGYNEAFFGQGTRLTVV.

V gene TRBV7-8 combines with J gene TRBJ1-2, with a weak D call TRBD1 (5 bases). The V gene lost 7 bases and the J gene lost 4 bases, with 16 bases spanning the gap. Looked up from germline, CDR1 is SGHVS and CDR2 is FQNEAQ. The CDR3 loop spans 14 amino acids. The CDR3 sequence is CASTGGAQGYGYTF. CDR3 nucleotides: TGTGCCAGCACGGGTGGGGCGCAGGGCTATGGCTACACCTTC.